The source of this T cell receptor (beta chain) is a study of control samples from healthy donors and cancer patients. The assay was immunoSEQ multiplex PCR, and TCRdb's table has in-frame clones only and misses some. The sample contains tens of thousands of clones, roughly 80% of which appear only once. Sequencing input: PBMCs. The receptor was isolated from a man between 65 and 79 years old with lung cancer.

Written as DNA, the CDR3 is TGTGCCACCAGCAGAGATAAGTCGGAGACCCAGTACTTC. Translating it yields CATSRDKSETQYF. The V and J genes are TRBV15 and TRBJ2-5; D remains ambiguous. Looked up from germline, CDR1 is LNHNV and CDR2 is YYDKDF (reference sequence). V was shortened by 0 bases and J by 5 bases, with 7 bases between the two germline ends. There are 13 residues in the CDR3.